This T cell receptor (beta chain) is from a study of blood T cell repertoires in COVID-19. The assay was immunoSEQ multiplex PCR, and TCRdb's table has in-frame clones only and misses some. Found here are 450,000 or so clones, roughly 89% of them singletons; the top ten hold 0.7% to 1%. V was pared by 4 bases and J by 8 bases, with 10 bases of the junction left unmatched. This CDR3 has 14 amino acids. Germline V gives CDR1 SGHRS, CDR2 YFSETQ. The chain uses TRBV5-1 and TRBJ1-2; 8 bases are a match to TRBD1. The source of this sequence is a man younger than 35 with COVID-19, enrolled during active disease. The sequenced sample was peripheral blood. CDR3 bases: TGCGCCAGCAGCGAGACCCTGACAGGGGACGGCTACACCTTC. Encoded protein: CASSETLTGDGYTF.